What follows is one TCR beta chain and its context. Its antigen is still unknown. The sample comes from a study of identical twins. Broader study findings: Sequences that were out-of-frame, alpha and twin-shared displayed an excess of low generation probability.

V lost 5 bases and J 0 bases, leaving 11 bases between the germline ends. CDR1 is GTSNPN, CDR2 SVGIG, per germline (reference sequence). The CDR3 consists of 13 residues. No donor was unhealthy or non-Caucasian. A universal primer site was added by template switching, and unique molecular identifiers were carried by the cDNA. One entry per CDR3 protein, called by TCRdb with MiXCR from the 5' RACE reads. The sample has roughly 710,000 distinct CDR3 sequences, roughly 6.2% seen once. The chain links TRBV30 to TRBJ2-7, with a possible D match to TRBD1 (5 bases). This clonotype was sampled from a man aged 18 to 30 in good health. Sequencing used naive T cells sorted from blood. CDR3 sequence reads: CAWDRTSSYEQYF. The DNA of the CDR3 is TGTGCCTGGGACAGAACATCCTCCTACGAGCAGTACTTC.